These 27 T cell receptor beta chains share one sample of origin, sequenced in a study of blood T cells in healthy people across ages. Primers used in a second PCR of roughly 7 to 12 cycles were a sample-barcoded 5' primer and a J-beta primer mix. TCRdb re-called the 5' RACE reads with MiXCR, one entry per CDR3 protein. This sample has approximately 800,000 distinct CDR3 sequences, with roughly 64% found just once. Sequences were obtained from blood. Source of these receptors: a man between 25 and 39 years old in good health.

The rearrangement joins TRBV3-1 to TRBJ2-7, with D hard to call. Per germline, CDR1 LGHDT and CDR2 YNNKEL (reference sequence). The CDR3 has 13 residues. V dropped 4 bases and J dropped 7 bases, with 14 bases sitting between them. This chain's CDR3 is CASSRTASVEQYF. Here the CDR3 DNA reads TGTGCCAGCAGCCGGACGGCTTCTGTTGAGCAGTACTTC.

This chain uses TRBV28 with TRBJ1-2, with D unresolved. The CDR3 sequence is 12 residues long. Per the germline V gene, CDR1 is MDHEN and CDR2 is SYDVKM. V shed 1 base and J shed 4 bases, with 4 bases lying between them. In DNA, the CDR3 is TGTGCCAGCAGTTTATCTGTCTATGGCTACACCTTC. This encodes CASSLSVYGYTF.

This clonotype occurred once. The chain uses TRBV5-1 and TRBJ2-3, with 8 bases lining up with TRBD2. This CDR3 has 15 amino acids. From germline, CDR1 is SGHRS and CDR2 YFSETQ. The V segment lost 0 bases and the J segment 4 bases; nucleotides outside the gene matches: 4. CDR3 residues: CASSLVGLAPDTQYF. The CDR3 bases are TGCGCCAGCAGCTTGGTCGGACTAGCTCCAGATACGCAGTATTTT. The full variable domain, in which reference TRBV5-1 and TRBJ2-3 provide the parts outside the CDR3, is KAGVTQTPRYLIKTRGQQVTLSCSPISGHRSVSWYQQTPGQGLQFLFEYFSETQRNKGNFPGRFSGRQFSNSRSEMNVSTLELGDSALYLCASSLVGLAPDTQYFGPGTRLTVL.

CDR3 sequence: CASSPHRGSGANVLTF. CDR3 DNA: TGCGCCAGCAGCCCGCACAGAGGCTCTGGGGCCAACGTCCTGACTTTC. The chain combines TRBV5-1 with TRBJ2-6; D remains ambiguous. Trimming pared 4 bases from V and 0 bases from J, leaving 11 bases between. In germline, CDR1 is SGHRS, CDR2 YFSETQ. This CDR3 contains 16 residues.

The chain joins TRBV5-6 to TRBJ1-3, with D uncertain. CDR3 length equals 16 residues. Germline V gene lookup returns CDR1 SGHDT and CDR2 YYEEEE. Trimming took off 4 bases at V and 0 bases at J, with 14 bases between the two ends. This chain's CDR3 is CASSPLRLISGNTIYF. The CDR3 DNA reads TGTGCCAGCAGCCCGCTTCGACTGATCTCTGGAAACACCATATATTTT.

This clonotype has more than one count but fewer than ten. The chain links TRBV2 to TRBJ2-4; 7 positions agree with TRBD1. J was trimmed by 8 bases and V by 6 bases; bases with no gene match: 10. The CDR3 extends over 14 amino acids. CDR1 is SNHLY, CDR2 FYNNEI, per germline. The CDR3, as DNA: TGTGCCAGCAGAGCCGGACAGGAAGGAGACATTCAGTACTTC. This sequence encodes CASRAGQEGDIQYF.

The V and J genes are TRBV4-1 and TRBJ2-3, with TRBD2 identical over 10 bases. V was clipped by 0 bases and J by 7 bases; unmatched bases: 4. In germline, CDR1 is MGHRA, CDR2 YSYEKL. CDR3 size: 15 residues. CDR3 sequence: CASSQDSSGGYTQYF. The CDR3 DNA is TGCGCCAGCAGCCAAGATTCTAGCGGGGGCTATACGCAGTATTTT.

With regard to this clonotype: One end of the junction does not line up with germline, which may come from a read error. This chain uses TRBV5-1 with TRBJ2-6; D unclear. Germline CDR1 reads SGHRS; CDR2 reads YFSETQ. This CDR3 is built from 15 residues. CDR3 amino acids: CTSSYQDSGANVLTF. The CDR3 DNA reads TGCACCAGCAGTTACCAAGACTCTGGGGCCAACGTCCTGACTTTC.

This chain uses TRBV5-1 with TRBJ2-1; no reliable D call. The CDR3 has 15 residues. Trimming removed 0 bases at V and 4 bases at J, with 11 bases between. CDR1 SGHRS and CDR2 YFSETQ come from the germline V gene. DNA for the CDR3: TGCGCCAGCAGCTTGGTGGGGATAACGTACAATGAGCAGTTCTTC. Translating it yields CASSLVGITYNEQFF.

The V and J genes are TRBV7-8 and TRBJ2-3; D is possibly TRBD2 (6 bases). The V and J ends lost 1 base and 0 bases respectively, with 14 bases between them. CDR1 is SGHVS, CDR2 FQNEAQ, per germline. The CDR3 totals 17 residues. CDR3 in DNA: TGTGCCAGCAGCTTAGTACTAGCCCTTAGAAGCACAGATACGCAGTATTTT. Translated: CASSLVLALRSTDTQYF.

The chain uses TRBV6-4 and TRBJ1-1; a possible D gene is TRBD1 (6 bases). The CDR3 totals 13 residues. CDR1 is MRHNA and CDR2 is SNTAGT in the germline V gene. V lost 5 bases and J 5 bases, leaving 12 bases between the germline ends. The CDR3 reads CASSNEGGTEAFF. The CDR3 coding sequence is TGTGCCAGCAGTAACGAGGGGGGTACTGAAGCTTTCTTT.

The chain is built from TRBV12-3 or TRBV12-4 and TRBJ2-3; tentative D call: TRBD2 (5 bases). Trimming took 7 bases from V and 9 from J, leaving 17 bases between them. CDR3 size: 13 residues. This CDR3 is CASTTISGETQYF. DNA of the CDR3: TGTGCCAGCACTACAATATCCGGGGAAACGCAGTATTTT.

The V gene is TRBV7-2, the J gene TRBJ2-7, with D possibly matching TRBD1 (6 bases). The germline V gene encodes CDR1 SGHTA and CDR2 FQGNSA. There are 14 residues in the CDR3. V was clipped by 5 bases and J by 0 bases, with 11 bases between them. CDR3 sequence: CASSQQGSSYEQYF. CDR3 nucleotide sequence: TGTGCCAGCAGCCAACAGGGTAGCTCCTACGAGCAGTACTTC.

This chain joins TRBV12-3 or TRBV12-4 and TRBJ2-3; D gene ambiguous. The germline V and J ends were trimmed by 6 bases and 4 bases, with 20 bases remaining between them. CDR3 size: 16 residues. DNA of the CDR3: TGTGCCAGCAGCGTAGCAGCACTCCCCTCGGCAGATACGCAGTATTTT. Amino acids: CASSVAALPSADTQYF.

There are a few counts of this clonotype. This chain joins TRBV29-1 and TRBJ2-5; a possible D gene is TRBD1 (5 bases). This CDR3 has 13 amino acids. Looked up from germline, CDR1 is SQVTM and CDR2 is ANQGSEA. The V gene lost 4 bases and the J gene lost 2 bases, with 11 bases spanning the gap. The CDR3 loop is CSVGGTGQETQYF. The CDR3 DNA reads as TGCAGCGTTGGGGGTACAGGTCAAGAGACCCAGTACTTC.

The chain couples TRBV6-1 to TRBJ2-7, with no clear D. Trimming took off 3 bases at V and 2 bases at J, with 8 bases between the two ends. Germline V gene sequence: CDR1 MNHNS, CDR2 SASEGT. CDR3 length: 13 residues. The CDR3 is CASSEVRTYEQYF. In DNA, the CDR3 is TGTGCCAGCAGTGAGGTGAGAACCTACGAGCAGTACTTC.

The chain joins TRBV4-1 to TRBJ2-1; D is unclear. The germline CDR1 and CDR2 sequences are MGHRA and YSYEKL. The CDR3 contains 14 residues. Deletions cut 2 bases from V and 7 bases from J, with 12 bases between. CDR3 amino acids: CASSQTDARNEQFF. CDR3 DNA: TGCGCCAGCAGCCAAACCGACGCACGAAATGAGCAGTTCTTC.

The chain joins TRBV5-5 to TRBJ2-5; D gene unclear. The DNA end favors TRBJ2-7, so the J call may be wrong. The CDR3 is 15 amino acids. The germline V gene has CDR1 SGHKS and CDR2 YYEKEE (reference sequence). The CDR3 sequence is CASSSPGVGIHEQYF. As DNA, the CDR3 is TGTGCCAGCAGCTCGCCTGGGGTGGGGATCCACGAGCAGTACTTC.

V usage is TRBV7-2 and J usage is TRBJ2-4; 8 positions match TRBD2. Germline values: CDR1 SGHTA, CDR2 FQGNSA. The CDR3 consists of 14 residues. J was trimmed by 6 bases and V by 11 bases; bases with no gene match: 12. As DNA, the CDR3 is TGTGCCTCAGCAGCCGGGAGGGTGGGAAACATTCAGTACTTC. Translating it yields CASAAGRVGNIQYF.

The J gene is TRBJ2-7, the V gene TRBV3-1; D remains ambiguous. The DNA end favors TRBJ2-5, so the J call may be wrong. The CDR3 consists of 13 residues. Germline V lookup: CDR1 LGHDT, CDR2 YNNKEL (reference sequence). Here the CDR3 DNA reads TGTGCCAGCAGCCAGGCGAGTAAAGAGACCCAGTACTTC. It specifies CASSQASKETQYF.

As regards this clonotype: The junction does not match germline at one end; this may be a read error. V and J are TRBV20-1 and TRBJ2-7, with 9 bases that match TRBD2. The germline V gene has CDR1 DFQATT and CDR2 SNEGSKA (reference sequence). This CDR3 is built from 13 residues. For the CDR3, the DNA is TGCAGTGCCGACACGACTAGCGGCTACAAGCAGTACTTC. This encodes CSADTTSGYKQYF.

In this sample, this clonotype turned up a few times. The chain recombines TRBV28 with TRBJ2-7, with D unresolved. There are 12 residues in the CDR3. Looked up from germline, CDR1 is MDHEN and CDR2 is SYDVKM. The ends were cut back, 9 bases at V and 0 bases at J, with 9 bases in the middle. In DNA form, the CDR3 reads TGTGCCAGTAACCTCGGCTCCTACGAGCAGTACTTC. This gives the protein CASNLGSYEQYF. The full variable domain, with the rest looked up from reference TRBV28 and TRBJ2-7, is DVKVTQSSRYLVKRTGEKVFLECVQDMDHENMFWYRQDPGLGLRLIYFSYDVKMKEKGDIPEGYSVSREKKERFSLILESASTNQTSMYLCASNLGSYEQYFGPGTRLTVT.

The chain combines TRBV29-1 with TRBJ2-7; no reliable D call. Germline V gene sequence: CDR1 SQVTM, CDR2 ANQGSEA. V was shortened by 7 bases and J by 2 bases, with 9 bases between the two germline ends. The length of the CDR3 is 11 residues. The chain's CDR3 is CSGRFPYEQYF. CDR3 nucleotides: TGCAGCGGTCGGTTCCCCTACGAGCAGTACTTC.

The chain has TRBV14 and TRBJ2-5, with a possible D match to TRBD1 (6 bases). Germline V gives CDR1 SGHDN, CDR2 FVKESK. The CDR3 extends over 14 amino acids. Trimming pared 2 bases from V and 4 bases from J, leaving 11 bases between. CDR3 in amino acids: CASSQRDNRETQYF. CDR3 nucleotide sequence: TGTGCCAGCAGCCAACGGGACAATCGAGAGACCCAGTACTTC.

A single count supports this clonotype. The chain couples TRBV19 to TRBJ2-1, with D possibly TRBD2 on 5 matching bases. V lost 6 bases to trimming and J lost 4 bases, with 10 bases between them. In germline, CDR1 is LNHDA, CDR2 SQIVND (reference sequence). This CDR3 spans 13 amino acids. CDR3 nucleotides: TGTGCCAGTAGGCAGGAGGTATACAATGAGCAGTTCTTC. Its translation is CASRQEVYNEQFF. Complete variable domain (other parts from reference TRBV19 and TRBJ2-1): DGGITQSPKYLFRKEGQNVTLSCEQNLNHDAMYWYRQDPGQGLRLIYYSQIVNDFQKGDIAEGYSVSREKKESFPLTVTSAQKNPTAFYLCASRQEVYNEQFFGPGTRLTVL.

CDR3 sequence: CASSFLASGIDEQYF. CDR3 nucleotide sequence: TGTGCCAGCAGTTTCTTGGCTAGCGGGATTGATGAGCAGTACTTC. The V gene is TRBV12-3 or TRBV12-4, the J gene TRBJ2-5; 9 bases align to TRBD2. This CDR3 is built from 15 residues. V lost 3 bases to trimming and J lost 11 bases; unmatched junction nucleotides: 13.

The chain recombines TRBV6-4 with TRBJ1-2, with D uncertain. Trimming stripped 2 bases from V and 8 bases from J, with 12 bases between. Germline V gene data show CDR1 as MRHNA and CDR2 as SNTAGT. The CDR3 covers 13 residues. In DNA, the CDR3 is TGTGCCAGCAGTGACGGATCTGCAATCGGCTACACCTTC. Encoded protein: CASSDGSAIGYTF.